A single sample is the source of the 20 T cell receptor beta chains below, sequenced in a study of OX40 agonist ivuxolimab in advanced cancers. Produced via immunoSEQ multiplex PCR; TCRdb's table is partial and in-frame only. The sample yields tens of thousands of clones, around 83% seen once. Sequencing used CD4+ or CD8+ T cells sorted from blood, obtained in a trial of the OX40 agonist ivuxolimab. The receptor set was obtained from an adult with an advanced solid tumor such as melanoma, head and neck, liver or kidney cancer.

The chain employs TRBV7-2 and TRBJ1-3; D is ambiguous. V was trimmed by 5 bases and J by 8 bases, leaving 16 bases between them. There are 14 residues in the CDR3. Looked up from germline, CDR1 is SGHTA and CDR2 is FQGNSA. CDR3 sequence (DNA): TGTGCCAGCAGCCCCCGGACTGGAAAAGACACCATATATTTT. It translates to CASSPRTGKDTIYF.

The V and J genes are TRBV5-6 and TRBJ1-2; D uncertain. V lost 6 bases and J lost 2, with 11 bases in between. The germline V gene encodes CDR1 SGHDT and CDR2 YYEEEE. This CDR3 is built from 13 residues. The CDR3 spells CASNRGLNYGYTF. The CDR3 DNA follows: TGTGCCAGCAATCGGGGTCTCAACTATGGCTACACCTTC. The full variable domain, in which reference TRBV5-6 and TRBJ1-2 provide the parts outside the CDR3, is DAGVTQSPTHLIKTRGQQVTLRCSPKSGHDTVSWYQQALGQGPQFIFQYYEEEERQRGNFPDRFSGHQFPNYSSELNVNALLLGDSALYLCASNRGLNYGYTFGSGTRLTVV.

This sequence joins TRBV7-3 and TRBJ2-1; D may match TRBD1 or TRBD2 (5 bases each). The CDR3 extends over 13 amino acids. Germline CDR1 reads SGHTA; CDR2 reads FQGTGA. Between the trimmed V and J ends, which lost 0 bases and 6 bases, there was a span of 6 bases. The CDR3: CASSLTGGNEQFF. The CDR3 nucleotides read TGTGCCAGCAGCTTAACTGGGGGCAATGAGCAGTTCTTC.

In this sample, this clone turned up once. The J gene is TRBJ1-1, the V gene TRBV7-3, with TRBD1 matching over 8 bases. This CDR3 region has 13 residues. The ends lost 6 bases at V and 4 bases at J; junction bases unmatched: 4. Germline CDR1 is SGHTA and CDR2 is FQGTGA. The CDR3 DNA reads as TGTGCCAGCAGTTACACAGGGGGCACTGAAGCTTTCTTT. Translation gives CASSYTGGTEAFF.

This clone came up a few times. The chain combines TRBV9 with TRBJ1-1; 8 bases line up with TRBD1. With 3 bases clipped from V and 1 base from J, the junction kept 8 bases outside the gene matches. Per the germline V gene, CDR1 is SGDLS and CDR2 is YYNGEE. This CDR3 is built from 16 residues. CDR3 sequence reads: CASSAAGGLGNTEAFF. CDR3 DNA: TGTGCCAGCAGCGCAGCAGGGGGCCTAGGGAACACTGAAGCTTTCTTT.

The chain is built from TRBV4-3 and TRBJ1-1; D is unresolved. The CDR3 consists of 16 residues. Trimming left V 0 bases short and J 8 bases short, with 19 bases between. Germline V lookup: CDR1 LGHNA, CDR2 YSLEER. In DNA, the CDR3 is TGCGCCAGCAGCCAAGATCTTGATCGGGCGGCCCCCGAAGCTTTCTTT. Encoded protein: CASSQDLDRAAPEAFF.

The gene calls are TRBV6-4 and TRBJ1-4; D unclear. Between the trimmed V and J ends, which lost 4 bases and 7 bases, there was a span of 13 bases. Germline V lookup: CDR1 MRHNA, CDR2 SNTAGT. CDR3 size: 14 residues. Here the CDR3 DNA reads TGTGCCAGCAGTGGTGACAAGGTGGGTGAAAAACTGTTTTTT. Translating gives CASSGDKVGEKLFF.

The chain couples TRBV28 to TRBJ1-1, with D possibly TRBD1 on 5 matching bases. Per the germline V gene, CDR1 is MDHEN and CDR2 is SYDVKM. Deletions cut 6 bases from V and 5 bases from J, with 19 bases between. The CDR3 consists of 15 residues. This CDR3 is CASSPVGGLRTEAFF. CDR3 DNA sequence: TGTGCCAGCAGCCCCGTGGGGGGTTTGAGGACTGAAGCTTTCTTT.

The chain employs TRBV19 and TRBJ1-3, with D unclear. Germline V gene lookup returns CDR1 LNHDA and CDR2 SQIVND (reference sequence). V lost 8 bases to trimming and J lost 0 bases, with 20 bases between them. The CDR3 has 17 amino acids. CDR3 loop: CASQRAGVQSSGNTIYF. The CDR3 DNA reads as TGTGCCAGTCAAAGGGCTGGGGTCCAGAGCTCTGGAAACACCATATATTTT.

This sequence joins TRBV27 and TRBJ2-1, with D possibly matching TRBD2 (5 bases). Germline V CDR1 and CDR2: MNHEY, SMNVEV (reference sequence). The CDR3 contains 17 residues. V shed 4 bases and J shed 0 bases, with 16 bases lying between them. CDR3 sequence (DNA): TGTGCCAGCAGTTCCCATACTAGGCCCGGCTCCTACAATGAGCAGTTCTTC. This sequence encodes CASSSHTRPGSYNEQFF.

CDR3 sequence (DNA): TGTGCCAGCAGTTTCGGGTCGCCGTACACTGAAGCTTTCTTT. Residues: CASSFGSPYTEAFF. The chain is built from TRBV28 and TRBJ1-1; D remains ambiguous. Germline V gene sequence: CDR1 MDHEN, CDR2 SYDVKM. V was trimmed by 3 bases and J by 3 bases, leaving 11 bases between them. This CDR3 comprises 14 residues. Complete variable domain (other parts from reference TRBV28 and TRBJ1-1): DVKVTQSSRYLVKRTGEKVFLECVQDMDHENMFWYRQDPGLGLRLIYFSYDVKMKEKGDIPEGYSVSREKKERFSLILESASTNQTSMYLCASSFGSPYTEAFFGQGTRLTVV.

V is TRBV9 and J is TRBJ1-1; no reliable D call. Germline V CDR1 and CDR2: SGDLS, YYNGEE. The CDR3 contains 15 residues. V was cut by 4 bases and J by 4 bases, with 17 bases left in between. Written as DNA, the CDR3 is TGTGCCAGCAGCATTCTGCCGGGGAGAGCCACTGAAGCTTTCTTT. Its protein is CASSILPGRATEAFF.

This chain links TRBV9 with TRBJ2-5; 7 bases map to TRBD2. This CDR3 has 17 residues. The V gene end was trimmed by 4 bases and the J gene end by 4 bases; junction bases not matched to a gene: 16. Germline V gives CDR1 SGDLS, CDR2 YYNGEE. DNA for the CDR3: TGTGCCAGCAGCACCTCGGGGTGGGGAGGGCCGGGAGAGACCCAGTACTTC. Translation: CASSTSGWGGPGETQYF.

The V call is TRBV6-1, the J call TRBJ1-1, with D maybe TRBD1 (5 bases). The CDR3 is made up of 14 amino acids. Deletions cut 5 bases from V and 1 base from J, with 11 bases between. Germline V gene sequence: CDR1 MNHNS, CDR2 SASEGT. The CDR3 nucleotides are TGTGCCAGCAGTTTCAGGGTGGAGAACACTGAAGCTTTCTTT. Translation: CASSFRVENTEAFF.

The rearrangement links TRBV19 to TRBJ1-2, with TRBD1 matching over 7 bases. Germline CDR1 reads LNHDA; CDR2 reads SQIVND (reference sequence). The CDR3 has 17 residues. V lost 6 bases and J lost 0; bases outside the gene matches: 13. In DNA form, the CDR3 reads TGTGCCAGTAGCCGCCTTCCCTGGCAGGGGGCTAACTATGGCTACACCTTC. Its translation is CASSRLPWQGANYGYTF.

The chain combines TRBV7-3 with TRBJ2-3, with 8 bases aligning to TRBD2. The CDR3 extends over 16 amino acids. Germline V CDR1 and CDR2: SGHTA, FQGTGA. V lost 1 base and J lost 2; bases outside the gene matches: 5. In nucleotides, the CDR3 is TGTGCCAGCAGCTTAAAGACAGCGGGGGTCACAGATACGCAGTATTTT. This codes for CASSLKTAGVTDTQYF.

The CDR3 coding sequence is TGTGCCAGCAGCTCCCAAGCGGGGGGTCAAGAGACCCAGTACTTC. Residues: CASSSQAGGQETQYF. This chain uses TRBV7-3 with TRBJ2-5; TRBD2 matches at 9 bases. Germline V gives CDR1 SGHTA, CDR2 FQGTGA. The CDR3 length is 15 residues. The junction had 5 bases not matched to a gene; V was cut back by 4 bases and J by 2 bases.

The chain recombines TRBV10-3 with TRBJ2-5; D tentatively reads TRBD1 or TRBD2 (6 bases each). The CDR3 is made up of 14 amino acids. The V end lost 6 bases, the J end lost 0 bases, and 11 bases lay between the germline ends. CDR1 is ENHRY, CDR2 SYGVKD, per germline. DNA of the CDR3: TGTGCCATCAGGGGGGCGGGGAACCAAGAGACCCAGTACTTC. This codes for CAIRGAGNQETQYF.

The genes are TRBV28 and TRBJ1-3; D is possibly TRBD1 (5 bases). Trimming pared 5 bases from V and 0 bases from J, leaving 14 bases between. Germline CDR1 reads MDHEN; CDR2 reads SYDVKM. This CDR3 has 16 residues. The CDR3 here is CASSTLQTGSGNTIYF. The CDR3 bases are TGTGCCAGCAGTACACTCCAAACAGGCTCTGGAAACACCATATATTTT.

The chain recombines TRBV7-8 with TRBJ1-6; a possible D gene is TRBD1 (6 bases). The CDR3 is 15 residues long. Germline loops: CDR1 SGHVS, CDR2 FQNEAQ. Trimming stripped 1 base from V and 9 bases from J, with 13 bases between. The CDR3 loop is CASSLGGGQRSPLHF. CDR3 coding DNA: TGTGCCAGCAGCTTAGGGGGAGGACAGCGTTCACCCCTCCACTTT.